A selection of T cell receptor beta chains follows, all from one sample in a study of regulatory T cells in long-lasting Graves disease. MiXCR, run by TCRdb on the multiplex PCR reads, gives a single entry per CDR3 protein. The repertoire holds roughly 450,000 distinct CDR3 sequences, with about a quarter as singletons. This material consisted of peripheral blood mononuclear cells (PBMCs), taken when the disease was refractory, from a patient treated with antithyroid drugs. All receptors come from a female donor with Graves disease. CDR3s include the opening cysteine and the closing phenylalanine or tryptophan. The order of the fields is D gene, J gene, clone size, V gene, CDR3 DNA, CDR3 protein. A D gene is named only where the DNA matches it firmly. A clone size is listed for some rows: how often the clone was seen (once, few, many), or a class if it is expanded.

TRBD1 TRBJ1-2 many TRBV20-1 TGCAGTGCCGAGACAGGGTTCAGCTATGGCTACACCTTC CSAETGFSYGYTF
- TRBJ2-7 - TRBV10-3 TGTGCCATCAGCGATTTCAGCACTAGAAGCGACGAGCAGTACTTC CAISDFSTRSDEQYF
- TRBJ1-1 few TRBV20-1 TGCAGTGCTAGAGATGTTAAAGGGAACACTGAAGCTTTCTTT CSARDVKGNTEAFF
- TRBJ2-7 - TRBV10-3 TGTGCCATCAGCTCAGGTATCTACGAGCAGTACTTC CAISSGIYEQYF
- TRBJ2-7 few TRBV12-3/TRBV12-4 TGTGCCAGCAGTTCGGCAGGGACCTACGAGCAGTACTTC CASSSAGTYEQYF
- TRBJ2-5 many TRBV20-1 TGCAGTGCTAGAGTTCCTAGCTTAGAGACCCAGTACTTC CSARVPSLETQYF
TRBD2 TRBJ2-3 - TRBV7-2 TGTGCCAGCAGCTTTTCCAGGACTAGCGGAAGCACAGATACGCAGTATTTT CASSFSRTSGSTDTQYF
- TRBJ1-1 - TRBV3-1 TGTGCCAGCAGCCATCTTCCGGGACATAAGAACACTGAAGCTTTCTTT CASSHLPGHKNTEAFF
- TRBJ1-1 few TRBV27 TGTGCCAGCACCGGCTTGGGGACTGAAGCTTTCTTT CASTGLGTEAFF
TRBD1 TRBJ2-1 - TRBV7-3 TGTGCCAGCAGCTTAACCGGACAGGGCTACAATGAGCAGTTCTTC CASSLTGQGYNEQFF
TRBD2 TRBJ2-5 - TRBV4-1 TGCGCCAGCAGCCAAGAGGGACTAGCGGGAGAGACCCAGTACTTC CASSQEGLAGETQYF
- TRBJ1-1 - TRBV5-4 TGTGCCAGCAGGAACGGGGAGGGAGTGAACACTGAAGCTTTCTTT CASRNGEGVNTEAFF
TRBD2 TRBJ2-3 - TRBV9 TGTGCCAGCAGCTCAGGGACTAGCGGGAGTGGATTGGATACGCAGTATTTT CASSSGTSGSGLDTQYF
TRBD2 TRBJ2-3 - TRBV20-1 TGCAGTGCTACTGACCGGATGTTTGCTAGCGGGAGGGGGTCAGATACGCAGTATTTT CSATDRMFASGRGSDTQYF
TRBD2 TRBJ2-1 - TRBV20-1 TGCAGTGCTAGCTTACTAGCGGGAGGATCGATGAATGAGCAGTTCTTC CSASLLAGGSMNEQFF
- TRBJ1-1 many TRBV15 TGTGCCACCAGCAGAGCCAGGGTTTATGGCACTGAAGCTTTCTTT CATSRARVYGTEAFF
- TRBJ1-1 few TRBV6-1 TGTGCCAGCAGTCGGGGACTTCAAGGGGCCACTGAAGCTTTCTTT CASSRGLQGATEAFF
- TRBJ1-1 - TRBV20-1 TGCAGTGCTCGAAAACTGCTCAACACTGAAGCTTTCTTT CSARKLLNTEAFF
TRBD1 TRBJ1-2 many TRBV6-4 TGTGCCAGCAGTCCGGGACAGGGGGCAAGGGGCTACACCTTC CASSPGQGARGYTF
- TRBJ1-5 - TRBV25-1 TGTGCCAGCTCTGACGGACCCAATCAGCCCCAGCATTTT CASSDGPNQPQHF
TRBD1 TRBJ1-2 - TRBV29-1 TGCAGCGTGGGGACAGGGGGCGCAATTGGCTACACCTTC CSVGTGGAIGYTF
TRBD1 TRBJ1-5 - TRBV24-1 TGTGCCACCAGTGATTCCGGGACAGGGGTAAATCAGCCCCAGCATTTT CATSDSGTGVNQPQHF
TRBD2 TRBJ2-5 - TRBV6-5 TGTGCCAGCAGTTACACTCTTCGGACTAGCGGGATACAAGAGACCCAGTACTTC CASSYTLRTSGIQETQYF
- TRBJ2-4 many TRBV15 TGTGCCACCAGCAGAGTGGGGGTAGAAAACATTCAGTACTTC CATSRVGVENIQYF
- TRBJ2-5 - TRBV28 TGTGCCAGCAGTTTGGGCGGGATTGGAGAGACCCAGTACTTC CASSLGGIGETQYF
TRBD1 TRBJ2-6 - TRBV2 TGTGCCAGCGAGGGACAGGCCCGCTCTGGGGCCAACGTCCTGACTTTC CASEGQARSGANVLTF
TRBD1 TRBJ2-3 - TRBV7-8 TGTGCCAGCAGCTTAAGCCGCAGGGGGCTATTCACAGATACGCAGTATTTT CASSLSRRGLFTDTQYF
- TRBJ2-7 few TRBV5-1 TGCGCCAGCAGCCCGGGCACAGTCGACGAGCAGTACTTC CASSPGTVDEQYF
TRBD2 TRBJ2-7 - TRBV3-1 TGTGCCAGCAGCCAAGATCCACTAGCGGGGAGGGGACCCCAGTACTTC CASSQDPLAGRGPQYF
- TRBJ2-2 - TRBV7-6 TGTGCCAGCAGCTCGGAAGTCGCGAACACCGGGGAGCTGTTTTTT CASSSEVANTGELFF
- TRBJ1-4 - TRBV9 TGTGCCAGCAGCAATGGTGATACTAATGAAAAACTGTTTTTT CASSNGDTNEKLFF
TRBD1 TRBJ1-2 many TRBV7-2 TGTGCCAGCAGCGCAAAGACAGGGATGGGCTATGGCTACACCTTC CASSAKTGMGYGYTF
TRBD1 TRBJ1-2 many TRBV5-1 TGCGCCAGCAGCTCACCTGGACAGGGCTATGGCTACACCTTC CASSSPGQGYGYTF
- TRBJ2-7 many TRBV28 TGTGCCAGCAGTTTTGCGAGACTGGGGTTGATCGAGCAGTACTTC CASSFARLGLIEQYF
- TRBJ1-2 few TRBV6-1 TGTGCCAGCAAGGAGATCTATGGCTACACCTTC CASKEIYGYTF
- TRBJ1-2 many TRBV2 TGTGCCAGCTCGGTCCCCAACTATGGCTACACCTTC CASSVPNYGYTF
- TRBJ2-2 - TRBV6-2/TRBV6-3 TGTGCCAGGGTCGGGGGAGGGAACACCGGGGAGCTGTTTTTT CARVGGGNTGELFF
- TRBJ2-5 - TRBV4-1 TGCGCCAGCAGCCAAGATCCCACCTGGCAAGAGACCCAGTACTTC CASSQDPTWQETQYF
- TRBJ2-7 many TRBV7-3 TGTGCCAGCAGCGCTTATGAGAGCTCCTACGAGCAGTACTTC CASSAYESSYEQYF
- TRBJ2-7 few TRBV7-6 TGTGCCAGCAGCTTAGCGGGGGACTCCCATGGCGGCGAGCAGTACTTC CASSLAGDSHGGEQYF
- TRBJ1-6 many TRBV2 TGTGCCAGCAGTCTTTGGACAGCTAATTCACCCCTCCACTTT CASSLWTANSPLHF
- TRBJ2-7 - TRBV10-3 TGTGCCGCCAGTTCAGTCTCCTACGAGCAGTACTTC CAASSVSYEQYF
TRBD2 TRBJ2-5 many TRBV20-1 TGCAGTGCCCAGCGGGAGGGCCCAGAGACCCAGTACTTC CSAQREGPETQYF
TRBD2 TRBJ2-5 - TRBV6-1 TGTGCCAGCAGTGACACTCCCCCCGGGACTAGCGTTCAAGAGACCCAGTACTTC CASSDTPPGTSVQETQYF
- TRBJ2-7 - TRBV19 TGTGCCAGTAGTAATTCTCCCGGGGACTACGAGCAGTACTTC CASSNSPGDYEQYF
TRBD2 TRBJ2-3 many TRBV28 TGTGCCAGCAGCCGACTAGCGGATAGCACAGATACGCAGTATTTT CASSRLADSTDTQYF
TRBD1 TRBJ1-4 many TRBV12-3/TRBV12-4 TGTGCCAGCAGCCCTCGGACAGGGGCTTGGGAAAAACTGTTTTTT CASSPRTGAWEKLFF
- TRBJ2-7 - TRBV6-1 TGTGCCAGTGATCAGGCTCCGGTCGGGCACCGCTACGAGCAGTACTTC CASDQAPVGHRYEQYF
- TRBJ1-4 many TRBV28 TGTGCCAGCAGTATCTTTGGGGAAAAACTGTTTTTT CASSIFGEKLFF
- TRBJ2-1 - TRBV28 TGTGCCAGCAGCAAAAGAGGACAGTTAGGGGGAAATGAGCAGTTCTTC CASSKRGQLGGNEQFF
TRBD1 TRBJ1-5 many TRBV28 TGTGCCAGCAGTTTAAGGGGACAGGGGAACCATCAGCCCCAGCATTTT CASSLRGQGNHQPQHF
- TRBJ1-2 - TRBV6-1 TGTGCCAGCAGTGAAGCTTGGGGCCTTAACTATGGCTACACCTTC CASSEAWGLNYGYTF
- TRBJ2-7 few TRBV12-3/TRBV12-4 TGTGCCAGCAGTTTGGCCCGGGGTACCGAGCAGTACTTC CASSLARGTEQYF